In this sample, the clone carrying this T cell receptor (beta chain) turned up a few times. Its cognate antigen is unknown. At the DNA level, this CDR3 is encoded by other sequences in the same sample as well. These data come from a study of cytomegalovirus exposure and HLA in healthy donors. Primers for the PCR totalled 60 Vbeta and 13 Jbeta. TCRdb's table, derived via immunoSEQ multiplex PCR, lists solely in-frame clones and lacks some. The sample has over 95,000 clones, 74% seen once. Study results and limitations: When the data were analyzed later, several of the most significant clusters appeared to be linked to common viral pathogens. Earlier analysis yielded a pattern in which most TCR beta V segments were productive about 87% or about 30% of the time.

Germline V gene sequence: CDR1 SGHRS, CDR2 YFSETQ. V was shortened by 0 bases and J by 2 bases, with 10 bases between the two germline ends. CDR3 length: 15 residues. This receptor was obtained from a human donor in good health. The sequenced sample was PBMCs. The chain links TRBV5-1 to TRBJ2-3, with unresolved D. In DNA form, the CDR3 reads TGCGCCAGCAGCTTGGGTGGCGGAACCACAGATACGCAGTATTTT. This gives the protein CASSLGGGTTDTQYF.